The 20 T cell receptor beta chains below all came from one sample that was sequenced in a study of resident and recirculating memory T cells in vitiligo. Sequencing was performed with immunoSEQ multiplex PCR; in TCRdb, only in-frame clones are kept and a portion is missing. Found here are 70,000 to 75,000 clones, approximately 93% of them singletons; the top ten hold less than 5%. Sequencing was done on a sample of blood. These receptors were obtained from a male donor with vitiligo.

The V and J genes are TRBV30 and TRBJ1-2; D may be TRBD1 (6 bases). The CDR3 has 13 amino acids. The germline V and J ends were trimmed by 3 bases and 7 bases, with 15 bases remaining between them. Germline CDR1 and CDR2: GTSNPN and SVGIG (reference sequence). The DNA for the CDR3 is TGTGCCTGGAGGAGGGGACAAGGGCCTGGCTACACCTTC. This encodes CAWRRGQGPGYTF.

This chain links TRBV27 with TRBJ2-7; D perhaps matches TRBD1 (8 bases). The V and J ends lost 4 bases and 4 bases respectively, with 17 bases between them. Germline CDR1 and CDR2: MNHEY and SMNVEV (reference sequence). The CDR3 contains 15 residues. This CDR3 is CASSSGGRQGYEQYF. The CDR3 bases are TGTGCCAGCAGTTCCGGCGGGAGACAGGGGTACGAGCAGTACTTC.

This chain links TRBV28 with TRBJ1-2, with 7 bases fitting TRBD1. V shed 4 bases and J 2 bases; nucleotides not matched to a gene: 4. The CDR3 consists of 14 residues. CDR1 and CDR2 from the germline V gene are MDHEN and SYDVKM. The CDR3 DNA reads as TGTGCCAGCAGTTCAACGACAGGGAACTATGGCTACACCTTC. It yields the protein CASSSTTGNYGYTF.

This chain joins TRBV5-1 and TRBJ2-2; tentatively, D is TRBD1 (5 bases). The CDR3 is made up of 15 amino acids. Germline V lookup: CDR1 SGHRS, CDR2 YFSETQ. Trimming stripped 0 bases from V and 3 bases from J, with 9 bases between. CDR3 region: CASSLVGQDTGELFF. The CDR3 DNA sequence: TGCGCCAGCAGCTTGGTGGGGCAAGACACCGGGGAGCTGTTTTTT.

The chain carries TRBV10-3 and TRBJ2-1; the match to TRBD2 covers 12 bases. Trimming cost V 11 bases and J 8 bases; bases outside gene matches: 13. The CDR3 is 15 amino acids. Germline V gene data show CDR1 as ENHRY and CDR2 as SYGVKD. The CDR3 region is CASAGASGGAYEQFF. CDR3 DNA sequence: TGTGCCTCCGCGGGGGCTAGCGGGGGGGCCTATGAGCAGTTCTTC.

The CDR3 reads CASSLVAGGGNTIYF. CDR3 DNA: TGTGCCAGCAGCTTAGTCGCTGGAGGGGGAAACACCATATATTTT. This chain joins TRBV7-2 and TRBJ1-3; D not resolved. The CDR3 consists of 15 residues. Per the germline V gene, CDR1 is SGHTA and CDR2 is FQGNSA. Trimming cost V 1 base and J 4 bases, with 11 bases left between them.

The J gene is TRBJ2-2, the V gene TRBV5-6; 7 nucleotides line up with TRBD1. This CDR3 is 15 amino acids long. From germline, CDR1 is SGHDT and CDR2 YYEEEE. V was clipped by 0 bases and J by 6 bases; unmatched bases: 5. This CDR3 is CASSLEQGLAGELFF. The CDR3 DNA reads TGTGCCAGCAGCTTGGAACAGGGGTTAGCCGGGGAGCTGTTTTTT.

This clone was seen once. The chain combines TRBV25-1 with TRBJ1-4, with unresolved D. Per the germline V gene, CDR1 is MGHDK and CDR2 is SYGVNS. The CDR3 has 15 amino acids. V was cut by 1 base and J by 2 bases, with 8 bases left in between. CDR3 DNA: TGTGCCAGCAGTGAATCTCGGGGTACTAATGAAAAACTGTTTTTT. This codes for CASSESRGTNEKLFF.

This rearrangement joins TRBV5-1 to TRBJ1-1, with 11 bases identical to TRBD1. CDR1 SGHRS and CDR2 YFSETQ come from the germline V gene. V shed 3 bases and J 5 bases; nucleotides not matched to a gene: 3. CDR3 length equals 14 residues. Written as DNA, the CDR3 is TGCGCCAGCAGCTCGGGGGACAGGGGGACTGAAGCTTTCTTT. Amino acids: CASSSGDRGTEAFF.

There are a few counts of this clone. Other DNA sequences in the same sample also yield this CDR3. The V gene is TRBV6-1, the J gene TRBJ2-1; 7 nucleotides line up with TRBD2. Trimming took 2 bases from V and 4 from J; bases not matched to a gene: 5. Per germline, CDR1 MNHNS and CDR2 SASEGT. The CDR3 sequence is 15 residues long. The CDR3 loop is CASSESSGAYNEQFF. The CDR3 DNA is TGTGCCAGCAGTGAATCTAGCGGCGCTTACAATGAGCAGTTCTTC.

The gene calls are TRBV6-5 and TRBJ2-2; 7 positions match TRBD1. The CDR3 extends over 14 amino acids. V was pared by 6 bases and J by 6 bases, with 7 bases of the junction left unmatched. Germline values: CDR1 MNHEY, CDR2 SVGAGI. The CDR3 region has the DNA TGTGCCAGCAGCCCCGGGACAGAGGCCGGGGAGCTGTTTTTT. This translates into CASSPGTEAGELFF.

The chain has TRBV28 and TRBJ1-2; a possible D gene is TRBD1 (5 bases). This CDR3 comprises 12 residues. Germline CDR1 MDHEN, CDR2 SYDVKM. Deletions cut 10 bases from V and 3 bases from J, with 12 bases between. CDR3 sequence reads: CATQGSYYGYTF. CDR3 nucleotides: TGTGCCACGCAGGGTTCCTACTATGGCTACACCTTC.

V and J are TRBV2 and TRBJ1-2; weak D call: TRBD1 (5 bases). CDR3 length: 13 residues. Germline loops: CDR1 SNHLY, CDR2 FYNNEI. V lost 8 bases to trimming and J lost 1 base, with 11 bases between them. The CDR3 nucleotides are TGTGCCAGCCAGCAGGGAGGTAACTATGGCTACACCTTC. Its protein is CASQQGGNYGYTF.

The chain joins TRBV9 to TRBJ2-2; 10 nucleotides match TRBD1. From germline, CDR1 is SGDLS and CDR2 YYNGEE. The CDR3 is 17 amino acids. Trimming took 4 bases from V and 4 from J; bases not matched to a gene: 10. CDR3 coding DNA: TGTGCCAGCAGCCCTAAGACAGGGGGCTGGGGCACCGGGGAGCTGTTTTTT. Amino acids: CASSPKTGGWGTGELFF.

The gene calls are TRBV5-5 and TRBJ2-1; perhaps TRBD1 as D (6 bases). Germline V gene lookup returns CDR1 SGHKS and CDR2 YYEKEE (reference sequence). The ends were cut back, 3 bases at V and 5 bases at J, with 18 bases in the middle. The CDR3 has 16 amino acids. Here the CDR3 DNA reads TGTGCCAGCAGCTACAGGGTCCTCTCTTACGACAATGAGCAGTTCTTC. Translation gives CASSYRVLSYDNEQFF. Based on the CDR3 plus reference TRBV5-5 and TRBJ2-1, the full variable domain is DAGVTQSPTHLIKTRGQQVTLRCSPISGHKSVSWYQQVLGQGPQFIFQYYEKEERGRGNFPDRFSARQFPNYSSELNVNALLLGDSALYLCASSYRVLSYDNEQFFGPGTRLTVL.

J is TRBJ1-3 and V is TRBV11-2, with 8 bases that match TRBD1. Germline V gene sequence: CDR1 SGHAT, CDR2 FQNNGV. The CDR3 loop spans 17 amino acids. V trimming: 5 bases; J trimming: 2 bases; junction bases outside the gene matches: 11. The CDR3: CASSARRQGMPGNTIYF. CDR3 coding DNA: TGTGCCAGCAGCGCTCGAAGACAGGGGATGCCTGGAAACACCATATATTTT.

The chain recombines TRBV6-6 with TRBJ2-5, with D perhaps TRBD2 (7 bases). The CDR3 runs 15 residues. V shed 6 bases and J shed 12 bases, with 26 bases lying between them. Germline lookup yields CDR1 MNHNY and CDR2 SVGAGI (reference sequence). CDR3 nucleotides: TGTGCCAGCAGCTCGGGGGCTAGCGGCCCGACAAAGGAGTACTTC. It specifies CASSSGASGPTKEYF.

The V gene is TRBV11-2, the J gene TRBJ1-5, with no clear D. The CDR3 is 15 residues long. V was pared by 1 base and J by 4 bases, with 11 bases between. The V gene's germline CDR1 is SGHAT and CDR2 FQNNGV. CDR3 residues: CASSLGGVSNQPQHF. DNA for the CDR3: TGTGCCAGCAGCTTAGGGGGAGTTTCGAATCAGCCCCAGCATTTT.

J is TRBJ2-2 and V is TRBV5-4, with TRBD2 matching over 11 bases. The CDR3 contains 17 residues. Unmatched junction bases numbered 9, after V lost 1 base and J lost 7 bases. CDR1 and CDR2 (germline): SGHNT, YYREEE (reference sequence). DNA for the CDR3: TGTGCCAGCAGCTTGTGGGGGCTAGCGGGGGGTATCGGGGAGCTGTTTTTT. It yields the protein CASSLWGLAGGIGELFF.

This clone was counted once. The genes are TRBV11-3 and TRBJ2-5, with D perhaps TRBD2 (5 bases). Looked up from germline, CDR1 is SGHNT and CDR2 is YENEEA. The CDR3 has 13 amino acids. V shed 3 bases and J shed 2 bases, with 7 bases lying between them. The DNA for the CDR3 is TGTGCCAGCAGCTTCTCGGGGCAAGAGACCCAGTACTTC. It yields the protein CASSFSGQETQYF.